This T cell receptor (beta chain) is drawn from a study of PD-L1 blockade in urothelial cancer. CDR1 and CDR2 from the germline V gene are SGHKS and YYEKEE (reference sequence). Trimming cost V 6 bases and J 8 bases; bases outside gene matches: 12. CDR3 size: 14 residues. Time point denoted: peripheral blood 6 weeks after treatment start. TCRdb's table, derived via immunoSEQ multiplex PCR, lists solely in-frame clones and lacks some. The table shows around 30,000 clones, with 80% to 85% occurring only once. This TCR derives from a man in his 70s with urothelial cancer. The V and J genes are TRBV5-5 and TRBJ1-1; 8 bases agree with TRBD1. Sample: PBMCs, taken around atezolizumab (anti-PD-L1) treatment. The CDR3 here is CASTSHSGGGEAFF. CDR3 DNA sequence: TGTGCCAGCACCTCTCATTCAGGGGGCGGGGAAGCTTTCTTT. The full variable domain, its missing parts supplied by reference TRBV5-5 and TRBJ1-1, is DAGVTQSPTHLIKTRGQQVTLRCSPISGHKSVSWYQQVLGQGPQFIFQYYEKEERGRGNFPDRFSARQFPNYSSELNVNALLLGDSALYLCASTSHSGGGEAFFGQGTRLTVV.